Listed here are 10 T cell receptor beta chains from one sample, sequenced in a study of CD4+ T cells in melanoma. The protocol was immunoSEQ multiplex PCR, while the TCRdb copy is restricted to in-frame clones and leaves out a portion. Of some 14,000 clones in the sample, 50% to 75% were seen once. Material for sequencing was cells from a culture (not recorded whether cultured in vitro). The receptors shown here come from a human donor with melanoma.

The chain combines TRBV29-1 with TRBJ2-3; no definite D call. The ends were cut back, 3 bases at V and 1 base at J, with 17 bases in the middle. CDR1 and CDR2 from the germline V gene are SQVTM and ANQGSEA. The CDR3 totals 16 residues. In DNA, the CDR3 is TGCAGCGTTGAGGGAACGATGCCTCTGGGCACAGATACGCAGTATTTT. Translation: CSVEGTMPLGTDTQYF.

The chain employs TRBV27 and TRBJ2-2; 9 nucleotides align to TRBD2. The CDR3 is made up of 16 amino acids. Germline V lookup: CDR1 MNHEY, CDR2 SMNVEV (reference sequence). V trimming: 3 bases; J trimming: 6 bases; junction bases outside the gene matches: 8. CDR3 DNA sequence: TGTGCCAGCAGTTTCTTGGCGGGGGGGCAATCCGGGGAGCTGTTTTTT. Translated, it gives CASSFLAGGQSGELFF.

The chain links TRBV5-1 to TRBJ2-3; TRBD2 might be the D (5 bases). The V end was cut by 0 bases, the J end by 2 bases, with 13 bases between. The CDR3 contains 16 residues. Germline lookup yields CDR1 SGHRS and CDR2 YFSETQ. This CDR3 reads CASSLAGSGFTDTQYF. In nucleotides, the CDR3 is TGCGCCAGCAGCTTGGCGGGGAGCGGTTTCACAGATACGCAGTATTTT.

The chain joins TRBV6-1 to TRBJ2-2; perhaps TRBD2 as D (6 bases). V was pared by 0 bases and J by 3 bases, with 11 bases between. The CDR3 spans 16 residues. Germline V CDR1 and CDR2: MNHNS, SASEGT. CDR3 amino acids: CASSEARGRDTGELFF. CDR3 sequence (DNA): TGTGCCAGCAGTGAAGCGCGGGGCAGGGACACCGGGGAGCTGTTTTTT.

This clone appeared a single time. J is TRBJ2-3 and V is TRBV10-3, with 8 nucleotides matching TRBD2. Unmatched junction bases numbered 18, after V lost 10 bases and J lost 6 bases. The CDR3 loop spans 16 amino acids. Germline CDR1 and CDR2: ENHRY and SYGVKD. The CDR3 sequence is CATRGWGLGGSDTQYF. The CDR3 DNA reads as TGTGCCACCCGCGGGTGGGGACTAGGAGGTTCGGATACGCAGTATTTT.

In this sample, this clone turned up a few times. V gene TRBV30 combines with J gene TRBJ1-3; D unclear. The CDR3 is 13 residues long. Germline V lookup: CDR1 GTSNPN, CDR2 SVGIG (reference sequence). The V gene lost 3 bases and the J gene lost 4 bases, with 10 bases spanning the gap. The CDR3 is CAWSITRGNTIYF. Written as DNA, the CDR3 is TGTGCCTGGAGCATCACACGCGGAAACACCATATATTTT.

This chain connects TRBV2 to TRBJ1-2; TRBD1 is a possible D gene (5 bases). Germline V gene data show CDR1 as SNHLY and CDR2 as FYNNEI. V was clipped by 7 bases and J by 4 bases, with 13 bases between them. The CDR3 runs 13 residues. This CDR3 is CASKGHIGYGYTF. CDR3 sequence (DNA): TGTGCCAGCAAGGGGCACATTGGCTATGGCTACACCTTC.

The rearrangement uses TRBV7-2 and TRBJ1-5, with 8 bases identical to TRBD1. The V gene's germline CDR1 is SGHTA and CDR2 FQGNSA. V shed 5 bases, J shed 0 bases, and the junction held 3 bases outside the gene matches. This CDR3 has 15 amino acids. The CDR3 bases are TGTGCCAGCAGCCCAGGGGGCTATAGCAATCAGCCCCAGCATTTT. Translating gives CASSPGGYSNQPQHF.

The chain combines TRBV5-4 with TRBJ1-2; 10 nucleotides agree with TRBD1. Losses at the gene ends were 10 bases for V and 7 bases for J; bases not matched to a gene: 10. Germline V gene data show CDR1 as SGHNT and CDR2 as YYREEE (reference sequence). The CDR3 sequence is 13 residues long. The CDR3 region has the DNA TGTGCCGGGAAAGACAGGGGGCGTTTTGGCTACACCTTC. This translates into CAGKDRGRFGYTF.

This sequence joins TRBV14 and TRBJ1-2; the D gene is possibly TRBD1 (6 bases). The CDR3 sequence is 14 residues long. Germline V gives CDR1 SGHDN, CDR2 FVKESK. Trimming stripped 4 bases from V and 7 bases from J, with 16 bases between. CDR3 sequence: CASSREKTGAGYTF. For the CDR3, the DNA is TGTGCCAGCAGCCGCGAAAAGACAGGAGCTGGCTACACCTTC.